This TCR beta chain appears in the sequencing data of a study of blood T cells in healthy people across ages. The CDR3 contains 13 residues. V was clipped by 4 bases and J by 5 bases, with 11 bases between them. CDR1 is LGHNA and CDR2 is YNFKEQ in the germline V gene. Using a J-beta primer mix together with a sample-barcoded 5' primer, a second PCR was run for about 6 to 11 cycles. TCRdb re-called the 5' RACE reads through MiXCR, storing one row per CDR3 protein. In the table there are approximately 730,000 distinct CDR3 sequences, 43% of which are singletons. This receptor was identified in a woman in her fifties or sixties in good health. The genes are TRBV4-2 and TRBJ2-5; tentative D call: TRBD2 (6 bases). The sequenced sample consisted of blood. The CDR3 coding sequence is TGTGCCAGCAGCCCCGGAGGGACCGAGACCCAGTACTTC. The encoded protein is CASSPGGTETQYF.